Only a few counts were recorded for the clone carrying this T cell receptor beta chain. What it binds is unknown. Mismatch with germline at one junction end may stem from a read error. TCRdb called the 5' RACE reads again in MiXCR, with one record for every CDR3 protein. The repertoire holds nearly 650,000 distinct CDR3 sequences, with roughly 7.1% as singletons. The CDR3 runs 11 residues. CDR1 and CDR2 (germline): SGHDN, FVKESK. This entry is derived from a study of identical twins. Study-wide points: Researchers reported excess low generation probability among twin-shared out-of-frame alpha sequences. Without tracking the same donors, conclusions rested on cross-sectional statistical analysis.

These data were likewise used in another study, on yellow fever vaccine responses in identical twins.

The TCR was taken from a woman aged 18-29 years in good health. Sequenced material: PBMCs. The chain uses TRBV14 and TRBJ2-1, with D uncertain. CDR3 bases: TGTGCCAGCAGCGGGCTAGGCCCTTTCCACTTC. Translating gives CASSGLGPFHF.